These 6 T cell receptor beta chains share one sample of origin, sequenced in a study of blood T cell repertoires in COVID-19. Using immunoSEQ multiplex PCR, the repertoire was profiled, and TCRdb retains in-frame clones only, with some absent. The sample carries approximately 280,000 clones, around 89% recorded once. Source material: peripheral blood. Source of these receptors: a man aged 35 to 55 with acute or convalescent COVID-19.

The chain is built from TRBV5-6 and TRBJ1-2; 8 bases match TRBD1. The CDR3 runs to 14 residues. V lost 4 bases, J lost 8 bases, and 10 bases stayed unmatched. Germline-derived CDR1 and CDR2 are SGHDT and YYEEEE. CDR3 amino acids: CASSDMGTGEGYTF. CDR3 sequence (DNA): TGTGCCAGCAGCGACATGGGGACAGGTGAGGGCTACACCTTC.

The V gene is TRBV5-3, the J gene TRBJ2-7, with 12 bases fitting TRBD1. TRBV5-3 is identified as an open reading frame with a role that is uncertain. After removal of 0 bases from V and 6 bases from J, the junction contained 4 bases not matched to a gene. This CDR3 is built from 15 residues. The CDR3 reads CARSLEGTGGVEQYF. The CDR3 coding sequence is TGTGCCAGAAGCTTGGAAGGGACAGGGGGCGTCGAGCAGTACTTC.

This clone was counted once. The sample has other DNA sequences that encode this CDR3 too. The V call is TRBV19, the J call TRBJ1-1, with D possibly being TRBD1 (5 bases). Germline V gives CDR1 LNHDA, CDR2 SQIVND (reference sequence). The CDR3 runs to 13 residues. V was pared by 0 bases and J by 3 bases, with 5 bases between. CDR3 coding DNA: TGTGCCAGTAGTATAGACAGGGACACTGAAGCTTTCTTT. As protein: CASSIDRDTEAFF.

The CDR3 region is CASSVGTFSGNTIYF. In DNA form, the CDR3 reads TGTGCCAGCAGCGTCGGGACTTTCTCTGGAAACACCATATATTTT. The chain joins TRBV5-6 to TRBJ1-3, with a possible D match to TRBD1 (5 bases). V gave up 4 bases and J gave up 0 bases, with 11 bases separating them. The CDR3 is 15 amino acids. Germline lookup yields CDR1 SGHDT and CDR2 YYEEEE.

The rearrangement links TRBV18 to TRBJ1-4; weak D call: TRBD1 (5 bases). Germline assignment: CDR1 KGHSH and CDR2 LQKENI. The CDR3 extends over 14 amino acids. Trimming left V 4 bases short and J 7 bases short, with 13 bases between. Here the CDR3 DNA reads TGTGCCAGCTCACGAGACAGCCTCAGTGAAAAACTGTTTTTT. Translating gives CASSRDSLSEKLFF.

The chain is built from TRBV11-2 and TRBJ1-2; D perhaps matches TRBD1 (6 bases). The CDR3 spans 15 residues. The germline V gene has CDR1 SGHAT and CDR2 FQNNGV. Trimming took off 6 bases at V and 0 bases at J, with 14 bases between the two ends. The CDR3 here is CASSQGLSANYGYTF. The CDR3 DNA reads TGTGCCAGCAGTCAGGGGCTATCCGCTAACTATGGCTACACCTTC.